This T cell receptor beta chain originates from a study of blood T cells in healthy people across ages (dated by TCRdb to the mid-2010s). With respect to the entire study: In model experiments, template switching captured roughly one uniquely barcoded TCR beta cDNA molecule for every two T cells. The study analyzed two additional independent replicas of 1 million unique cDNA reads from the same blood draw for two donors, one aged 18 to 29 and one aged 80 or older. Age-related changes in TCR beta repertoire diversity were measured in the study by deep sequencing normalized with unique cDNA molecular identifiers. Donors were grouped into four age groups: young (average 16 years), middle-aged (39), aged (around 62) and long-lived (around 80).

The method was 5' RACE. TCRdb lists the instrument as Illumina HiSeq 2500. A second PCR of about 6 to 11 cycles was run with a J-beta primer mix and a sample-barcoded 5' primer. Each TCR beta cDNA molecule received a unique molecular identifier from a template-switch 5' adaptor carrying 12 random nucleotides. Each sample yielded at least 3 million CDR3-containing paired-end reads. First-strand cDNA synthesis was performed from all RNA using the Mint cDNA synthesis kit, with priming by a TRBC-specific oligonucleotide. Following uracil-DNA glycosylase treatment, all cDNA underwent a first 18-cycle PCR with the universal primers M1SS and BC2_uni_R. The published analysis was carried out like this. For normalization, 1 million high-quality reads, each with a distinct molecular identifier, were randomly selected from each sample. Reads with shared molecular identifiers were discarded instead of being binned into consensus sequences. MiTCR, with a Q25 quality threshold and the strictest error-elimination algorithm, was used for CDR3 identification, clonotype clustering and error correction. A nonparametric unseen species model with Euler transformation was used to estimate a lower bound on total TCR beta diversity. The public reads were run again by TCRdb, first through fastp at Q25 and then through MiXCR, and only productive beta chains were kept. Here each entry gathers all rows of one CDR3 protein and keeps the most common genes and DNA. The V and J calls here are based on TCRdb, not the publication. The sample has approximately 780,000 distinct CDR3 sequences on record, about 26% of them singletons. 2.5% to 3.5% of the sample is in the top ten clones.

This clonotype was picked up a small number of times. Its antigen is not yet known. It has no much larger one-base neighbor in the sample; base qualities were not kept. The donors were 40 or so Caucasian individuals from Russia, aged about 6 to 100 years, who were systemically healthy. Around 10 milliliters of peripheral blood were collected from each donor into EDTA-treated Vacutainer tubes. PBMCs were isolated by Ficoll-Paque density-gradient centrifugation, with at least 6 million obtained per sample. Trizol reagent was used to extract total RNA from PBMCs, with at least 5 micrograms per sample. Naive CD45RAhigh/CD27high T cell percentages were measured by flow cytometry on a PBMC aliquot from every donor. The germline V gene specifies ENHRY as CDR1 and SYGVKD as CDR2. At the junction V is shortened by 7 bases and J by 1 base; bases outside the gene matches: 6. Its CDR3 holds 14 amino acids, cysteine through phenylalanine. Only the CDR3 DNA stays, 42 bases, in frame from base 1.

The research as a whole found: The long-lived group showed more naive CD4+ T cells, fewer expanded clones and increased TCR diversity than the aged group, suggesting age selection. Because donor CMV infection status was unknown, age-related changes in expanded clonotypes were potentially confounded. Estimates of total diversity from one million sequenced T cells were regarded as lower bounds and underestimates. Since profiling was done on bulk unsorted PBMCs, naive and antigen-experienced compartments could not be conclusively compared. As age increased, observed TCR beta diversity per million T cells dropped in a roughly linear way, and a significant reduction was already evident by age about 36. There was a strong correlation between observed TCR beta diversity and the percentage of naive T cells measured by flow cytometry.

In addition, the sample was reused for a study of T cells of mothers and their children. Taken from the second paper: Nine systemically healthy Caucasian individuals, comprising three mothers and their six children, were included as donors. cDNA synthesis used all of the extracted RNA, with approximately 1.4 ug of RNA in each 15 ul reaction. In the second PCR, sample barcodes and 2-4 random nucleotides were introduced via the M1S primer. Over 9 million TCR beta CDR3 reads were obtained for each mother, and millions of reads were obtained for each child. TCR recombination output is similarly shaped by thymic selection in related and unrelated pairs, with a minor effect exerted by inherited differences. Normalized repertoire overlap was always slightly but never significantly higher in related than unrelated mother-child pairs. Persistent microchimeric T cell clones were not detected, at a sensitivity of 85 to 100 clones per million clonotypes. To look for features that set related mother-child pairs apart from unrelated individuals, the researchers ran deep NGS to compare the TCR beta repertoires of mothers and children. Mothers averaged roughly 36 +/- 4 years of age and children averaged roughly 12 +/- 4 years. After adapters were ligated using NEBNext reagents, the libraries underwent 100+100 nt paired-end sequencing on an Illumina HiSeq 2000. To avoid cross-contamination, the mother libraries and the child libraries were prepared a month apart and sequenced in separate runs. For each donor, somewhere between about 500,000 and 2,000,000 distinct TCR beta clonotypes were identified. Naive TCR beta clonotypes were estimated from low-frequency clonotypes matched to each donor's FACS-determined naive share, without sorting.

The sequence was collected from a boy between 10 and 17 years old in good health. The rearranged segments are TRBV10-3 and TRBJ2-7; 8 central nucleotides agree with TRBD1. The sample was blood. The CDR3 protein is CAIKDREGSYEQYF. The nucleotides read TGTGCCATCAAGGACAGGGAAGGGTCCTACGAGCAGTACTTC.